One and the same sample provided the 25 T cell receptor beta chains below, sequenced in a study of shared clonotypes between healthy human individuals. Assay: immunoSEQ multiplex PCR; the TCRdb copy retains only in-frame clones and omits some. Counted here are over a million clones, about 98% occurring once; the ten biggest clones make up approximately 0.44%. Source material: naive CD4+ T cells sorted from blood. The subset: CD45RA+ positively selected. The receptors derive from a man between 25 and 39 years old in good health.

This clone is a singleton in its sample. The chain combines TRBV27 with TRBJ2-7; the match to TRBD1 covers 8 bases. The V gene end was trimmed by 6 bases and the J gene end by 2 bases; junction bases not matched to a gene: 15. Per germline, CDR1 MNHEY and CDR2 SMNVEV (reference sequence). This CDR3 spans 17 amino acids. CDR3 in DNA: TGTGCCAGCAGATACATTACCGGGACAGGTGAGGCCTACGAGCAGTACTTC. Its translation: CASRYITGTGEAYEQYF.

V gene TRBV6-1 combines with J gene TRBJ2-7, with D possibly being TRBD2 (6 bases). Germline CDR1 and CDR2: MNHNS and SASEGT. The CDR3 has 13 residues. V lost 8 bases, J lost 2 bases, and 13 bases lay in between. The CDR3 spells CASGRSVTYEQYF. CDR3 coding DNA: TGTGCCAGCGGGAGGAGCGTAACCTACGAGCAGTACTTC.

The CDR3 protein is CASSADWGSGNTIYF. CDR3 in DNA: TGTGCCAGCAGTGCGGACTGGGGATCGGGAAACACCATATATTTT. The V call is TRBV2, the J call TRBJ1-3; no clear D. Germline values: CDR1 SNHLY, CDR2 FYNNEI. This CDR3 has 15 amino acids. The V and J ends lost 4 bases and 4 bases respectively, with 14 bases between them.

V gene TRBV18 combines with J gene TRBJ2-7, with TRBD2 identical over 10 bases. The germline gives CDR1 KGHSH, CDR2 LQKENI. The J segment lost 0 bases and the V segment lost 4 bases, leaving 3 bases of the junction unmatched. This CDR3 has 15 residues. The CDR3 nucleotides are TGTGCCAGCTCACGGGCTAGCGGGAGCTCCTACGAGCAGTACTTC. This codes for CASSRASGSSYEQYF.

The V gene is TRBV11-2, the J gene TRBJ2-1, with a possible D match to TRBD2 (6 bases). CDR3 size: 17 residues. Looked up from germline, CDR1 is SGHAT and CDR2 is FQNNGV. V was cut by 5 bases and J by 4 bases, with 21 bases left in between. The CDR3 bases are TGTGCCAGCAGCGAAGGGGTGGGACTCATCCAGTACAATGAGCAGTTCTTC. Its translation is CASSEGVGLIQYNEQFF.

The chain combines TRBV11-3 with TRBJ2-2; 7 positions match TRBD2. V lost 3 bases, J lost 2 bases, and 12 bases stayed unmatched. This CDR3 comprises 18 residues. Per the germline V gene, CDR1 is SGHNT and CDR2 is YENEEA. In nucleotides, the CDR3 is TGTGCCAGCAGCTTGACTAGCCCGGAATCTGCCAACACCGGGGAGCTGTTTTTT. Translating gives CASSLTSPESANTGELFF.

The J gene is TRBJ1-1, the V gene TRBV5-1; the D is unclear. The CDR3 contains 13 residues. Germline CDR1 and CDR2: SGHRS and YFSETQ. The germline V and J ends were trimmed by 2 bases and 6 bases, with 11 bases remaining between them. The CDR3 DNA reads as TGCGCCAGCAGCTTAGATAGTTTCGCTGAAGCTTTCTTT. The encoded protein is CASSLDSFAEAFF.

V and J are TRBV7-3 and TRBJ1-2, with no clear D. The CDR3 runs 15 residues. Germline-derived CDR1 and CDR2 are SGHTA and FQGTGA. V gave up 5 bases and J gave up 8 bases, with 21 bases separating them. Here the CDR3 DNA reads TGTGCCAGCAGCCCCGGCGATTTTTCCCTTAGGGGCTACACCTTC. Amino acids: CASSPGDFSLRGYTF.

This chain joins TRBV7-3 and TRBJ2-1; TRBD2 matches 13 bases. This CDR3 is 16 amino acids long. The ends lost 5 bases at V and 7 bases at J; junction bases unmatched: 8. The germline CDR1 and CDR2 sequences are SGHTA and FQGTGA. The CDR3 DNA follows: TGTGCCAGCAGCCCTAAAGGACTAGCGGGGGCGAATGAGCAGTTCTTC. Protein product: CASSPKGLAGANEQFF. Based on the CDR3 plus reference TRBV7-3 and TRBJ2-1, the full variable domain is GAGVSQTPSNKVTEKGKYVELRCDPISGHTALYWYRQSLGQGPEFLIYFQGTGAADDSGLPNDRFFAVRPEGSVSTLKIQRTERGDSAVYLCASSPKGLAGANEQFFGPGTRLTVL.

This clone appeared a single time. This rearrangement joins TRBV28 to TRBJ1-2, with D unclear. Trimming shortened V by 6 bases and J by 2 bases, and 10 bases separated the two germline ends. The CDR3 extends over 13 amino acids. The germline V gene has CDR1 MDHEN and CDR2 SYDVKM. CDR3 coding DNA: TGTGCCAGCAGACCTAATCCAAACTATGGCTACACCTTC. Translation: CASRPNPNYGYTF.

The V call is TRBV6-6, the J call TRBJ2-7, with 8 bases that match TRBD2. The CDR3 length is 15 residues. Germline CDR1 MNHNY, CDR2 SVGAGI (reference sequence). V lost 6 bases, J lost 2 bases, and 9 bases stayed unmatched. CDR3 loop: CASSPGTSVTYEQYF. CDR3 nucleotides: TGTGCCAGCAGCCCCGGGACTAGTGTTACCTACGAGCAGTACTTC.

Worth noting for this clone: The same CDR3 can be traced to other DNA sequences in this sample. As DNA, the CDR3 is TGTGCCAGCAGTGAACGTGGTCAAGAGACCCAGTACTTC. It is translated as CASSERGQETQYF. The chain has TRBV6-1 and TRBJ2-5; D is ambiguous. Per germline, CDR1 MNHNS and CDR2 SASEGT. The V end was cut by 2 bases, the J end by 2 bases, with 6 bases between. The CDR3 totals 13 residues.

V and J are TRBV11-2 and TRBJ2-3; 9 bases agree with TRBD1. The V gene's germline CDR1 is SGHAT and CDR2 FQNNGV. This CDR3 contains 16 residues. The V gene end was trimmed by 4 bases and the J gene end by 2 bases; junction bases not matched to a gene: 7. DNA of the CDR3: TGTGCCAGCAGCTCGGGACAGGGAGGAACCACAGATACGCAGTATTTT. It codes for CASSSGQGGTTDTQYF.

The chain combines TRBV28 with TRBJ2-7; no definite D call. The CDR3 totals 11 residues. The V gene lost 10 bases and the J gene lost 3 bases, with 10 bases spanning the gap. Germline V gene data show CDR1 as MDHEN and CDR2 as SYDVKM. The CDR3 DNA reads as TGTGCCACCACGGGTCTCTACGAGCAGTACTTC. It yields the protein CATTGLYEQYF.

This clone was recorded once. Different DNA sequences within this sample yield the same CDR3. The chain has TRBV2 and TRBJ1-5; unclear D gene. The ends were cut back, 4 bases at V and 5 bases at J, with 6 bases in the middle. This CDR3 spans 12 amino acids. CDR1 and CDR2 from the germline V gene are SNHLY and FYNNEI. CDR3 sequence: CASSASYQPQHF. The DNA for the CDR3 is TGTGCCAGCAGTGCCTCTTATCAGCCCCAGCATTTT.

The V and J genes are TRBV28 and TRBJ2-3; TRBD1 matches 9 bases. The V gene end was trimmed by 6 bases and the J gene end by 1 base; junction bases not matched to a gene: 8. The germline V gene encodes CDR1 MDHEN and CDR2 SYDVKM. CDR3 length: 16 amino acids. For the CDR3, the DNA is TGTGCCAGCAGGCAAACAGGGGGCACTGGCACAGATACGCAGTATTTT. Encoded protein: CASRQTGGTGTDTQYF.

For this clone: At one of its ends the junction is not consistent with the germline gene, which may arise from a read error. The rearrangement links TRBV5-1 to TRBJ1-1; D call uncertain. The CDR3 is 12 amino acids. Germline V lookup: CDR1 SGHRS, CDR2 YFSETQ. The CDR3 is CASSGGNAEAFF. The CDR3 DNA sequence: TGCGCCAGCAGCGGAGGGAACGCTGAAGCTTTCTTT.

The rearrangement links TRBV5-5 to TRBJ2-1; 10 nucleotides line up with TRBD2. Trimming removed 4 bases from V and 8 bases from J; junction bases left unmatched: 18. The CDR3 totals 18 residues. The germline V gene has CDR1 SGHKS and CDR2 YYEKEE (reference sequence). The DNA for the CDR3 is TGTGCCAGCAGCGCGGGCAGGGGTCTAGCGGGAGAGGGGGATGAGCAGTTCTTC. Amino acid sequence: CASSAGRGLAGEGDEQFF.

This rearrangement joins TRBV7-6 to TRBJ2-5; 13 nucleotides align to TRBD2. V lost 5 bases and J lost 5; bases outside the gene matches: 5. The germline V gene has CDR1 SGHVS and CDR2 FNYEAQ. The CDR3 extends over 15 amino acids. The chain's CDR3 is CASSRTSGSYETQYF. CDR3 coding DNA: TGTGCCAGCAGCCGGACTAGCGGGAGTTATGAGACCCAGTACTTC.

The V and J genes are TRBV5-1 and TRBJ2-4, with 11 bases fitting TRBD1. CDR1 SGHRS and CDR2 YFSETQ come from the germline V gene. Trimming at V came to 4 bases and at J to 12 bases, leaving 9 bases not matched to a gene. This CDR3 has 14 residues. CDR3: CASSPGTGGRDQYF. The CDR3 DNA reads as TGCGCCAGCAGCCCAGGGACAGGGGGTAGAGATCAGTACTTC.

The genes are TRBV5-1 and TRBJ1-1; D uncertain. The CDR3 has 16 amino acids. CDR1 and CDR2 from the germline V gene are SGHRS and YFSETQ. The germline V and J ends were trimmed by 0 bases and 0 bases, with 12 bases remaining between them. Here the CDR3 DNA reads TGCGCCAGCAGCTTGGTGCCAGAATCTATGAACACTGAAGCTTTCTTT. Its protein is CASSLVPESMNTEAFF.

V and J are TRBV18 and TRBJ1-5; no clear D. The ends were cut back, 8 bases at V and 6 bases at J, with 14 bases in the middle. Germline-derived CDR1 and CDR2 are KGHSH and LQKENI. The CDR3 loop spans 13 amino acids. CDR3 residues: CASTTSASQPQHF. CDR3 nucleotide sequence: TGTGCCAGCACTACCTCAGCCAGTCAGCCCCAGCATTTT.

J is TRBJ2-2 and V is TRBV2, with a weak D call TRBD2 (6 bases). Trimming took 9 bases from V and 5 from J, leaving 13 bases between them. The CDR3 is 13 amino acids. Germline assignment: CDR1 SNHLY and CDR2 FYNNEI. For the CDR3, the DNA is TGTGCCAGGAAACTTGGGAGGACCGGGGAGCTGTTTTTT. It translates to CARKLGRTGELFF.

V and J are TRBV7-2 and TRBJ2-2; D is possibly TRBD1 (6 bases). CDR1 is SGHTA, CDR2 FQGNSA, per germline. The CDR3 contains 14 residues. V was clipped by 2 bases and J by 5 bases, with 9 bases between them. The CDR3 loop is CASSLPGATGELFF. The CDR3 bases are TGTGCCAGCAGCTTACCAGGGGCTACCGGGGAGCTGTTTTTT.

The J gene is TRBJ1-1, the V gene TRBV28; TRBD1 agrees at 9 bases. The trim removed 9 bases at V and 2 bases at J, leaving 7 bases unmatched. CDR3 size: 14 residues. CDR1 and CDR2 from the germline V gene are MDHEN and SYDVKM. The CDR3, as DNA: TGTGCCAGTTTCGGACAGGGGACCAACACTGAAGCTTTCTTT. This translates into CASFGQGTNTEAFF.